A single sample is the source of the 2 T cell receptor beta chains below, sequenced in a study of blood T cells in healthy people across ages. For the second PCR, which ran for roughly 6 to 12 cycles, a sample-barcoded 5' primer and a J-beta primer mix were used. In TCRdb, the 5' RACE reads were re-called with MiXCR into one record per CDR3 protein. The data contain 980,000 or so distinct CDR3 sequences, 48% of them singletons. Source material: blood. The receptors come from a young man in good health.

The chain has TRBV19 and TRBJ2-1; TRBD2 aligns across 7 bases. The trim removed 1 base at V and 4 bases at J, leaving 4 bases unmatched. The V gene's germline CDR1 is LNHDA and CDR2 SQIVND (reference sequence). This CDR3 comprises 15 residues. DNA of the CDR3: TGTGCCAGTAGTATAGGAACTAGCGCTTACAATGAGCAGTTCTTC. Its translation is CASSIGTSAYNEQFF.

For this clonotype: One end of the junction fails to match germline, which may point to a read error. J is TRBJ2-6 and V is TRBV20-1; the D gene is possibly TRBD2 (6 bases). The CDR3 covers 14 residues. Germline CDR1 and CDR2: DFQATT and SNEGSKA (reference sequence). This chain's CDR3 is CGASRGSGANVLTF. The CDR3 coding sequence is TGCGGTGCTAGCCGGGGGTCTGGGGCCAACGTCCTGACTTTC.